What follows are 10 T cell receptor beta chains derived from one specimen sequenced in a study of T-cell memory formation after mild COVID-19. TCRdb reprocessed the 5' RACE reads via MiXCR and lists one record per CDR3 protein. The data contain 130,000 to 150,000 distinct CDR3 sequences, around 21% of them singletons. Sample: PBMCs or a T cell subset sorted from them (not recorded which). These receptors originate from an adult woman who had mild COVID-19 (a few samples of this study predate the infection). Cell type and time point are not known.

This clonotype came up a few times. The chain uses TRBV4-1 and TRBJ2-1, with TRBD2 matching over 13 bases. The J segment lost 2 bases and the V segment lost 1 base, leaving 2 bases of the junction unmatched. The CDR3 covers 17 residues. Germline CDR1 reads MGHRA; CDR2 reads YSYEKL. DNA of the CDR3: TGCGCCAGCAGCCAAGGGGGACTAGCGGGGACCTACAATGAGCAGTTCTTC. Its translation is CASSQGGLAGTYNEQFF.

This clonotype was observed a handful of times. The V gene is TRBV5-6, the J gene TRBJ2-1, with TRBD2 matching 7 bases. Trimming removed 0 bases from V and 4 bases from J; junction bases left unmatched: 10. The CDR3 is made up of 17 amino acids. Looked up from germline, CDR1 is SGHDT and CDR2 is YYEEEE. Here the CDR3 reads CASSLAGVGAGYNEQFF. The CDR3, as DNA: TGTGCCAGCAGCTTGGCCGGTGTGGGAGCGGGGTACAATGAGCAGTTCTTC.

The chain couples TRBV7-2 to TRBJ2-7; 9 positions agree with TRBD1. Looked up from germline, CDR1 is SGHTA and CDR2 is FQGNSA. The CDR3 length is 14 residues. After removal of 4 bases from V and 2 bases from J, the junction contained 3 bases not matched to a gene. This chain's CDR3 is CASSSRTGAYEQYF. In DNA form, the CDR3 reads TGTGCCAGCAGCTCACGGACAGGGGCCTACGAGCAGTACTTC.

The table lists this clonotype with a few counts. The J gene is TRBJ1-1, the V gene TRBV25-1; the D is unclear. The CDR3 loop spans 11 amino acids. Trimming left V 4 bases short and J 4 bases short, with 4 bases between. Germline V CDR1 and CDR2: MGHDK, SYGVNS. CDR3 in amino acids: CASSAGTEAFF. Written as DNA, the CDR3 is TGTGCCAGCAGTGCGGGCACTGAAGCTTTCTTT.

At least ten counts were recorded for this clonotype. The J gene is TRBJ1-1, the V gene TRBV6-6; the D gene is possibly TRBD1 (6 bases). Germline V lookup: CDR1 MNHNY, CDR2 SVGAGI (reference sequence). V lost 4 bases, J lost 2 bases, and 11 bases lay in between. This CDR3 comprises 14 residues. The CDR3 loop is CASSLTGGNTEAFF. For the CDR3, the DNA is TGTGCCAGCAGTTTGACAGGCGGCAACACTGAAGCTTTCTTT.

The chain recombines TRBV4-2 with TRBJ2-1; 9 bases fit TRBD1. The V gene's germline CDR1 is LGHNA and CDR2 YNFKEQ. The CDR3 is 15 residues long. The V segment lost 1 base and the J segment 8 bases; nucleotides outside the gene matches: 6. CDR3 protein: CASSQAGTGSDEQFF. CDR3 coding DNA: TGTGCCAGCAGCCAAGCAGGGACAGGGAGCGATGAGCAGTTCTTC.

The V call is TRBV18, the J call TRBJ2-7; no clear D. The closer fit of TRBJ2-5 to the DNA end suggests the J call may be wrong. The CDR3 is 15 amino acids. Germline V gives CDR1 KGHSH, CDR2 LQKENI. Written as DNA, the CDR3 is TGTGCCAGCTCACCACCGCTCGGCATACAAGAGACCCAGTACTTC. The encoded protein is CASSPPLGIQETQYF.

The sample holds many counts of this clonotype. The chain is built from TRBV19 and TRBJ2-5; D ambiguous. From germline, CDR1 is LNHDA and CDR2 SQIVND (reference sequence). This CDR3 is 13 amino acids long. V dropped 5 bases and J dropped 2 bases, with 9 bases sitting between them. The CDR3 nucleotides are TGTGCCAGTAGTGGTAACAGTCAAGAGACCCAGTACTTC. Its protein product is CASSGNSQETQYF. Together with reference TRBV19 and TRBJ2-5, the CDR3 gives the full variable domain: DGGITQSPKYLFRKEGQNVTLSCEQNLNHDAMYWYRQDPGQGLRLIYYSQIVNDFQKGDIAEGYSVSREKKESFPLTVTSAQKNPTAFYLCASSGNSQETQYFGPGTRLLVL.

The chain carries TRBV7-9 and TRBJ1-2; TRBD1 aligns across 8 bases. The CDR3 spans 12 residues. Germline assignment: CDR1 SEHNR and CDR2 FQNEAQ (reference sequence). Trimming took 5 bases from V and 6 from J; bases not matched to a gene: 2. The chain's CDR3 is CASSTQGDGYTF. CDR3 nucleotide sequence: TGTGCCAGCAGCACACAGGGGGATGGCTACACCTTC.

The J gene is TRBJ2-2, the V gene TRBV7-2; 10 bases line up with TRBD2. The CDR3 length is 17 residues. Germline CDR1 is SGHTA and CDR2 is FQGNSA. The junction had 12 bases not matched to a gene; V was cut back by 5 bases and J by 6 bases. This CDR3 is CASSTPDRLAGAGELFF. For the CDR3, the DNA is TGTGCCAGCAGCACGCCGGATCGGCTAGCGGGAGCCGGGGAGCTGTTTTTT. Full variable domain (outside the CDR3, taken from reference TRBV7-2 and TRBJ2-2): GAGVSQSPSNKVTEKGKDVELRCDPISGHTALYWYRQSLGQGLEFLIYFQGNSAPDKSGLPSDRFSAERTGGSVSTLTIQRTQQEDSAVYLCASSTPDRLAGAGELFFGEGSRLTVL.